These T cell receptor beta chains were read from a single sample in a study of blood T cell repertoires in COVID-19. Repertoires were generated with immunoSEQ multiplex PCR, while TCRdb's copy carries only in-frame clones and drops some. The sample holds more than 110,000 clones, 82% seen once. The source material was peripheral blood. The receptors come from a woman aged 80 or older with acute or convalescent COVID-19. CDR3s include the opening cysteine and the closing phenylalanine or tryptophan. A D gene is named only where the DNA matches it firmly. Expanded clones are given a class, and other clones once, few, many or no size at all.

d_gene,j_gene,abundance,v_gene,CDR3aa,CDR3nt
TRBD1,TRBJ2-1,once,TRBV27,CASSVTGYNEQFF,TGTGCCAGCAGTGTGACAGGGTACAATGAGCAGTTCTTC
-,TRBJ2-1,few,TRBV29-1,CSVHTGKHGIGEQFF,TGCAGCGTCCATACAGGGAAACACGGAATAGGTGAGCAGTTCTTC
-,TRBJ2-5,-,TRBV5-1,CASSLLNPEETQYF,TGCGCCAGCAGCCTGCTTAACCCAGAAGAGACCCAGTACTTC
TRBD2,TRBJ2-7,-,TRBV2,CASSDFSGGPYEQYF,TGTGCCAGCAGTGATTTTAGCGGGGGGCCCTACGAGCAGTACTTC
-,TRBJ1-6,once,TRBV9,CASSAHLSGINSPLHF,TGTGCCAGCAGCGCACATTTGTCGGGAATTAATTCACCCCTCCACTTT
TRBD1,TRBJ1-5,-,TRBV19,CASSIGWTGGQPQHF,TGTGCCAGTAGTATAGGGTGGACAGGGGGACAGCCCCAGCATTTT
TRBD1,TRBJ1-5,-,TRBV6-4,CASRKTGELNQPQHF,TGTGCCAGCAGAAAGACAGGGGAATTGAATCAGCCCCAGCATTTT
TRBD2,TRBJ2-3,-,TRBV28,CASSHTIAGATDTQYF,TGTGCCAGCAGTCATACAATAGCGGGGGCTACAGATACGCAGTATTTT
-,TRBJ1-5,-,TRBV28,CASSLGPYQPQHF,TGTGCCAGCAGTTTGGGGCCATATCAGCCCCAGCATTTT
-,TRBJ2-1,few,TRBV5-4,CASSKAGTTYNEQFF,TGTGCCAGCAGCAAGGCCGGGACAACTTACAATGAGCAGTTCTTC
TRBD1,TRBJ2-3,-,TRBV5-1,CASRIGQGLDTQYF,TGCGCCAGCAGGATTGGACAGGGGTTAGATACGCAGTATTTT
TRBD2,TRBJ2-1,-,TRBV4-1,CASSHRGLAGGIYNEQFF,TGCGCCAGCAGCCATAGGGGACTAGCGGGAGGGATATACAATGAGCAGTTCTTC
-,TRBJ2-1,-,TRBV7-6,CASSLLTANYNEQFF,TGTGCCAGCAGCTTACTCACAGCAAACTACAATGAGCAGTTCTTC
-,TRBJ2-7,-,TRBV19,CASLHRSSSYEQYF,TGTGCCAGTTTGCACAGGTCAAGCTCCTACGAGCAGTACTTC
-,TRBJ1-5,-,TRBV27,CASRGWASGNQPQHF,TGTGCCAGCAGGGGTTGGGCTAGCGGCAATCAGCCCCAGCATTTT
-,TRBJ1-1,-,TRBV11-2,CASSVPVDTLNTEAFF,TGTGCCAGCAGCGTCCCGGTGGACACTCTGAACACTGAAGCTTTCTTT
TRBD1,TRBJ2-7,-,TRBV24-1,CATSDSRGQYEQYF,TGTGCCACCAGTGACTCCAGGGGGCAATACGAGCAGTACTTC
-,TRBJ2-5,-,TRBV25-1,CASATGIGETQYF,TGTGCCAGCGCTACAGGGATCGGGGAGACCCAGTACTTC
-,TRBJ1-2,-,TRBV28,CASTLSADYGYTF,TGTGCCAGCACCCTCTCGGCGGACTATGGCTACACCTTC
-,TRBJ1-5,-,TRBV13,CASSLGRDQPQHF,TGTGCCAGCAGCTTAGGCAGGGATCAGCCCCAGCATTTT
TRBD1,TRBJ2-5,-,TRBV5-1,CASRRRQGQETQYF,TGCGCCAGCAGACGACGACAGGGACAAGAGACCCAGTACTTC
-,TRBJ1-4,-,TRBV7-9,CASSLGLPGEKLFF,TGTGCCAGCAGCTTAGGCCTACCAGGGGAAAAACTGTTTTTT
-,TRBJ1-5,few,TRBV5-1,CASSLGGDPGISPQHF,TGCGCCAGCAGCTTGGGAGGAGATCCCGGGATAAGTCCCCAGCATTTT
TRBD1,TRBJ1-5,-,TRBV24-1,CATSAGGDQPQHF,TGTGCCACCAGTGCAGGGGGTGACCAGCCCCAGCATTTT
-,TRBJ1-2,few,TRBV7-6,CASSSAGTSGHGYTF,TGTGCCAGCAGCTCCGCGGGCACCTCCGGGCATGGCTACACCTTC
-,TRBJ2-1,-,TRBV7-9,CASSLVGFGTSTEGEQFF,TGTGCCAGCAGCTTAGTGGGCTTCGGGACCAGTACGGAGGGTGAGCAGTTCTTC
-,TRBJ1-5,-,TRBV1,CTSSPPAGANQPQHF,TGCACCAGCAGCCCGCCGGCGGGGGCCAATCAGCCCCAGCATTTT